This TCR beta chain originates from a study of blood T cell repertoires in COVID-19. Turning to the study itself: PBMCs, B-cell-depleted T cells, or T cells provided the cDNA or gDNA that made up the material.

Original data processing: Amplified reference gene primers provided the basis for estimating nucleated cell counts. TCRdb keeps only in-frame clones here, not all; method: immunoSEQ multiplex PCR. V and J calls and clone size are those listed in that table; D and trimming were worked out from the DNA. This table has about 140,000 clones, 80% to 90% appearing once. The CDR3 is made up of 14 amino acids. Germline trimming cut 6 bases from V and 2 bases from J; bases unmatched to any gene: 5. CDR1 and CDR2 (germline): SNHLY, FYNNEI. V usage is TRBV2 and J usage is TRBJ2-3; 7 bases line up with TRBD2. The source of this sequence is a man aged 55-75 years with active or convalescent COVID-19. Sequenced sample: peripheral blood. The CDR3 loop reads CASSLSGITDTQYF. In DNA, the CDR3 is TGTGCCAGCAGCCTAAGCGGGATCACAGATACGCAGTATTTT.